These T cell receptor beta chains were read from a single sample in a study of blood T cell repertoires in COVID-19. Only in-frame clones appear in the TCRdb table, and some are missing; sequencing was by immunoSEQ multiplex PCR. Among tens of thousands of clones listed, roughly 85% were seen once. Sequences were obtained from peripheral blood. Receptors originate from a man older than 75 with acute or convalescent COVID-19. The conserved cysteine and the conserved F or W are not part of the CDR3 here.

v_gene	j_gene	CDR3aa
TRBV18	TRBJ2-3	ASSPLVGTTISDTQY
TRBV28	TRBJ2-7	ASSPHSGSYEQY
TRBV3-1/TRBV3-2	TRBJ1-5	ASSQAGWDQPQH
TRBV19	TRBJ2-7	ASSIRSAAEQY
TRBV4-1	TRBJ1-6	ASSQMRDTNNSPLH
TRBV28	TRBJ1-3	ASRSQDTGNTIY
TRBV28	TRBJ1-2	ASSLTRQGNYGYT
TRBV19	TRBJ1-1	ASGNRGNGRTEAF
TRBV14	TRBJ2-7	ASSQRTGSSYEQY
TRBV12-5	TRBJ2-5	ASGLVTSGGPPETQY
TRBV28	TRBJ2-7	ASGLKASYEQY
TRBV9	TRBJ2-1	ASSPQGPDEQF
TRBV6-4	TRBJ1-5	ASSESQVRDKHNQPQH
TRBV27	TRBJ2-6	ASSKQGMDGANVLT
TRBV30	TRBJ1-2	AWRDNNYGYT
TRBV28	TRBJ1-6	ASRSTRSSYNSPLH
TRBV7-2	TRBJ2-1	ASSFNSGGPVDYNEQF
TRBV7-9	TRBJ1-2	ASSLLRGQGNYGYT
TRBV6-5	TRBJ2-5	ASSSYRTTGQETQY
TRBV10-1	TRBJ1-4	ASSEGRGGEKLF
TRBV5-4	TRBJ1-2	ASKGTGASGYT
TRBV12-3/TRBV12-4	TRBJ1-1	ASRMTGGTEAF
TRBV7-2	TRBJ1-3	ASSQQSQQGYTIY
TRBV16	TRBJ1-1	ASSQSSGQGGTEAF
TRBV7-2	TRBJ2-5	ASSFGLADQETQY
TRBV19	TRBJ1-5	ASSMGHDQPQH
TRBV19	TRBJ2-1	ASSPGRQTQF
TRBV28	TRBJ2-7	ASTDSATYEQY
TRBV5-1	TRBJ1-1	ASSQGGLNTEAF
TRBV28	TRBJ1-3	ASSSRQGNTIY
TRBV3-1/TRBV3-2	TRBJ2-1	ASSQGRDRGLDEQF
TRBV4-1	TRBJ1-6	ASSQDVRAQGNSPLH
TRBV21-1	TRBJ1-2	ARKFPKGDYGYT
TRBV28	TRBJ1-3	ASSLGGAYSGNTIY
TRBV4-1	TRBJ1-5	ASSQEPQGTSNQPQH
TRBV10-1	TRBJ2-7	ARSAGGGGGSSYEQY
TRBV2	TRBJ2-3	AGGKTTGAGTDTQY
TRBV19	TRBJ2-2	ASSIVSPQGSTGELF
TRBV5-1	TRBJ2-5	ASSFESQETQY
TRBV19	TRBJ2-1	ATSGTGYYNEQF
TRBV4-3	TRBJ2-7	ASSQGTGAPYEQY
TRBV7-2	TRBJ2-1	ASRASLVAF
TRBV11-2	TRBJ1-1	ASSLVDPRGTEAF
TRBV7-2	TRBJ1-4	ASGPPGTGYEKLF
TRBV19	TRBJ2-3	ASSSGGVVQGQGGPDTQY
TRBV4-1	TRBJ1-5	ASSIRVLLNPPQH
TRBV18	TRBJ2-7	ASSPSRDREY
TRBV28	TRBJ1-5	ASSFIGTGYQPQH
TRBV5-1	TRBJ1-1	ASRTSGDNTEAF
TRBV29-1	TRBJ2-1	SVGEVGQF
TRBV7-9	TRBJ2-7	ASSLGTTTGEQY
TRBV7-2	TRBJ2-3	ASSTGLAPDTQY
TRBV4-3	TRBJ1-6	ASSQVGEGSPLH
TRBV12-5	TRBJ2-1	ASGPGLAGAPSYNEQF